These 30 T cell receptor beta chains were all obtained from the same sample, sequenced in a study of blood T cells in healthy people across ages. The authors ran a second PCR of roughly 6 to 12 cycles using a sample-barcoded 5' primer and a J-beta primer mix. TCRdb reanalysed the 5' RACE reads using MiXCR and keeps one entry per CDR3 protein. The data contain about 2 million distinct CDR3 sequences, 40% to 55% of them singletons. The sequenced sample consisted of blood. The receptors originated from a woman aged 40 to 55 in good health.

CDR3 loop: CASSYMSGVNTEAFF. The CDR3 bases are TGTGCCAGCAGTTACATGTCAGGCGTGAACACTGAAGCTTTCTTT. The genes are TRBV6-2 or TRBV6-3 and TRBJ1-1; no definite D call. Trimming removed 2 bases from V and 0 bases from J, with 10 bases in between. This CDR3 has 15 residues. Per the germline V gene, CDR1 is MNHEY and CDR2 is SVGEGT.

This chain links TRBV28 with TRBJ2-5; D may correspond to TRBD1 or TRBD2 (6 bases each). The J call may not be correct, given that the DNA end is closer to TRBJ2-7. From germline, CDR1 is MDHEN and CDR2 SYDVKM. The CDR3 totals 15 residues. The DNA of the CDR3 is TGTGCCAGCACCGCAGTAGGACGGGGGCACTACGAGCAGTACTTC. It specifies CASTAVGRGHYEQYF.

This clonotype was found many times. An end of the junction does not agree with germline; a read error may underlie this. The chain carries TRBV4-2 and TRBJ2-1, with D perhaps matching TRBD2 (6 bases). Germline-derived CDR1 and CDR2 are LGHNA and YNFKEQ. This CDR3 contains 15 residues. The CDR3: CASSPPGLPGNEQFF. The CDR3 DNA reads as TGCGCCAGCAGCCCTCCGGGACTCCCCGGCAATGAGCAGTTCTTC.

Remarks on this clonotype: At one of its ends the junction is not consistent with the germline gene, which may arise from a read error. V gene TRBV28 combines with J gene TRBJ1-2, with 8 positions matching TRBD1. The CDR3 runs 14 residues. Germline CDR1 is MDHEN and CDR2 is SYDVKM. This CDR3 reads CAGSSGGATYGYTF. The CDR3 DNA follows: TGTGCCGGCAGTTCAGGGGGCGCTACCTATGGCTACACCTTC.

The chain couples TRBV4-3 to TRBJ2-4, with 12 bases identical to TRBD2. Germline values: CDR1 LGHNA, CDR2 YSLEER. Trimming took 0 bases from V and 3 from J; bases not matched to a gene: 9. The CDR3 is 19 residues long. DNA for the CDR3: TGCGCCAGCAGCCAAGATGGGACTAGCGGGTTAGGAGGCAAAAACATTCAGTACTTC. Translating it yields CASSQDGTSGLGGKNIQYF.

The genes are TRBV28 and TRBJ2-5; tentatively, D is TRBD1 or TRBD2 (5 bases each). Per the germline V gene, CDR1 is MDHEN and CDR2 is SYDVKM. Between the trimmed V and J ends, which lost 6 bases and 5 bases, there was a span of 19 bases. This CDR3 comprises 15 residues. The CDR3 DNA is TGTGCCAGCAGCAGACGAGGGGACCCACCTGAGACCCAGTACTTC. It encodes CASSRRGDPPETQYF.

Turning to this clonotype: One end of the junction does not line up with germline, which may come from a read error. The DNA for the CDR3 is TGCAGCGCTGATCCATTCCTCGGGGGGCGAGACACTAAAGCTTTCTTT. Translation: CSADPFLGGRDTKAFF. The rearrangement joins TRBV29-1 to TRBJ1-1, with D tentatively TRBD1 (6 bases). The CDR3 consists of 16 residues. Germline CDR1 is SQVTM and CDR2 is ANQGSEA. Full variable domain (missing parts from reference TRBV29-1 and TRBJ1-1): SAVISQKPSRDICQRGTSLTIQCQVDSQVTMMFWYRQQPGQSLTLIATANQGSEATYESGFVIDKFPISRPNLTFSTLTVSNMSPEDSSIYLCSADPFLGGRDTKAFFGQGTRLTVV.

This clonotype has more than one count but fewer than ten. The CDR3, as DNA: TGTGCCAGCCGGGGGACGGGTCGTGACGAGCAGTACTTC. The encoded protein is CASRGTGRDEQYF. The chain recombines TRBV6-5 with TRBJ2-5; possible D gene TRBD2, 6 bases. The J call is in doubt because the DNA end fits TRBJ2-7 better. The CDR3 length is 13 residues. Germline values: CDR1 MNHEY, CDR2 SVGAGI.

This sequence joins TRBV4-1 and TRBJ1-2; D is uncertain. The ends were cut back, 1 base at V and 5 bases at J, with 14 bases in the middle. In germline, CDR1 is MGHRA, CDR2 YSYEKL. This CDR3 has 15 residues. CDR3 in amino acids: CASSQAADRVYGYTF. In DNA, the CDR3 is TGCGCCAGCAGCCAAGCTGCGGACCGAGTATATGGCTACACCTTC.

The chain uses TRBV5-1 and TRBJ1-1; a possible D gene is TRBD1 (6 bases). From germline, CDR1 is SGHRS and CDR2 YFSETQ. Trimming stripped 0 bases from V and 1 base from J, with 22 bases between. CDR3 length: 19 residues. The CDR3 DNA reads as TGCGCCAGCAGCTTGGACTTTGTACGCGCAGGGGAGAAGAACACTGAAGCTTTCTTT. It codes for CASSLDFVRAGEKNTEAFF.

This clonotype was seen a few times. V gene TRBV12-3 or TRBV12-4 combines with J gene TRBJ2-5, with 8 positions matching TRBD2. After removal of 6 bases from V and 2 bases from J, the junction contained 5 bases not matched to a gene. This CDR3 has 14 residues. CDR3 amino acids: CASSRLARQETQYF. In nucleotides, the CDR3 is TGTGCCAGCAGCCGACTAGCGCGTCAAGAGACCCAGTACTTC.

The V call is TRBV10-3, the J call TRBJ2-5; 7 positions agree with TRBD1. Unmatched junction bases numbered 3, after V lost 0 bases and J lost 5 bases. Germline V CDR1 and CDR2: ENHRY, SYGVKD. The CDR3 has 14 amino acids. CDR3 nucleotide sequence: TGTGCCATCAGTGAGTCCCAAGGGGGCGAGACCCAGTACTTC. Protein: CAISESQGGETQYF.

On this clonotype: The junction and the germline gene differ at one end; a read error may be behind it. V gene TRBV6-5 combines with J gene TRBJ2-5, with 7 bases lining up with TRBD1. The J call may not be correct, given that the DNA end is closer to TRBJ2-7. From germline, CDR1 is MNHEY and CDR2 SVGAGI. There are 16 residues in the CDR3. CDR3: CASSYSRRSRGYEQYF. The CDR3 nucleotides are TGTGCTAGCAGTTACTCGAGGCGGTCCAGGGGGTACGAGCAGTACTTC.

With respect to this clonotype: The junction differs from germline at one of its ends, possibly a read error. The chain combines TRBV12-3 or TRBV12-4 with TRBJ2-3; D perhaps matches TRBD1 (6 bases). There are 13 residues in the CDR3. The CDR3: CASSTGQLNTHYF. CDR3 bases: TGTGCCAGCAGTACAGGACAGCTTAATACGCACTATTTT.

The V call is TRBV6-6, the J call TRBJ2-6, with D perhaps TRBD1 (6 bases). From germline, CDR1 is MNHNY and CDR2 SVGAGI (reference sequence). There are 17 residues in the CDR3. V was pared by 3 bases and J by 0 bases, with 12 bases between. CDR3 DNA sequence: TGTGCCAGCAGTTATCCAGGGGTCCACTCTGGGGCCAACGTCCTGACTTTC. It encodes CASSYPGVHSGANVLTF.

This chain links TRBV7-2 with TRBJ2-5; D unresolved. The CDR3 has 14 amino acids. Trimming cost V 1 base and J 1 base, with 7 bases left between them. Germline V gives CDR1 SGHTA, CDR2 FQGNSA. The CDR3 sequence is CASSLEPSQETQYF. The CDR3 DNA reads as TGTGCCAGCAGCTTAGAACCTTCCCAAGAGACCCAGTACTTC.

This chain links TRBV7-2 with TRBJ2-1; TRBD2 matches at 8 bases. CDR3 length equals 15 residues. Trimming cost V 2 bases and J 8 bases; bases outside gene matches: 8. Germline CDR1 reads SGHTA; CDR2 reads FQGNSA. CDR3 sequence reads: CASSLSSGGPHEQFF. CDR3 DNA sequence: TGTGCCAGCAGCTTATCTTCGGGGGGGCCTCATGAGCAGTTCTTC.

The gene calls are TRBV9 and TRBJ2-1, with TRBD2 matching 12 bases. The CDR3 sequence is 15 residues long. In germline, CDR1 is SGDLS, CDR2 YYNGEE. The J segment lost 7 bases and the V segment lost 6 bases, leaving 8 bases of the junction unmatched. The CDR3 sequence: CASTSSGGVHNEQFF. DNA for the CDR3: TGTGCCAGCACCTCTAGCGGGGGGGTACATAATGAGCAGTTCTTC. Variable domain in full (rest from reference TRBV9 and TRBJ2-1): DSGVTQTPKHLITATGQRVTLRCSPRSGDLSVYWYQQSLDQGLQFLIQYYNGEERAKGNILERFSAQQFPDLHSELNLSSLELGDSALYFCASTSSGGVHNEQFFGPGTRLTVL.

The chain links TRBV2 to TRBJ1-4; 7 bases line up with TRBD1. CDR3 length: 13 residues. V shed 10 bases and J 3 bases; nucleotides not matched to a gene: 5. The germline V gene has CDR1 SNHLY and CDR2 FYNNEI. CDR3 bases: TGTGCCACCCTCAGGGGGGCTAATGAAAAACTGTTTTTT. Its protein product is CATLRGANEKLFF.

V usage is TRBV28 and J usage is TRBJ2-5, with 9 bases lining up with TRBD2. The J call is doubtful: the DNA matches TRBJ2-7 better. Germline CDR1 and CDR2: MDHEN and SYDVKM. The CDR3 loop spans 17 amino acids. The CDR3 coding sequence is TGTGCCAGCAGTTCTCCGAGAGTAGCGGGGGATACCGACGAGCAGTACTTC. Translation gives CASSSPRVAGDTDEQYF.

The genes are TRBV4-3 and TRBJ2-1; 13 bases fit TRBD2. This CDR3 is built from 17 residues. Unmatched junction bases numbered 6, after V lost 0 bases and J lost 7 bases. CDR1 LGHNA and CDR2 YSLEER come from the germline V gene. The DNA for the CDR3 is TGCGCCAGCAGCCAAGATTTTTGGACTAGCGGGGGAAATGAGCAGTTCTTC. It is translated as CASSQDFWTSGGNEQFF.

V is TRBV20-1 and J is TRBJ2-5; no firm D call. The J call is doubtful: the DNA matches TRBJ2-7 better. Germline V gene data show CDR1 as DFQATT and CDR2 as SNEGSKA (reference sequence). This CDR3 is 12 amino acids long. CDR3 loop: CSAMAGTYEQYF. The CDR3 DNA is TGCAGTGCTATGGCAGGCACCTACGAGCAGTACTTC.

The genes are TRBV29-1 and TRBJ1-2; unclear D gene. CDR3 length: 16 amino acids. V lost 0 bases and J lost 4, with 18 bases in between. Germline lookup yields CDR1 SQVTM and CDR2 ANQGSEA. The CDR3 spells CSVEDLGPSSSYGYTF. CDR3 in DNA: TGCAGCGTTGAAGACCTAGGCCCTTCCTCTAGCTATGGCTACACCTTC.

The J gene is TRBJ2-1, the V gene TRBV7-2; 9 bases are shared with TRBD2. Germline V gives CDR1 SGHTA, CDR2 FQGNSA. The V and J ends lost 4 bases and 8 bases, in that order; junction bases with no gene match: 9. The CDR3 runs 15 residues. This chain's CDR3 is CASSSRGGRIDEQFF. DNA for the CDR3: TGTGCCAGCAGCTCGCGGGGGGGCCGTATCGATGAGCAGTTCTTC.

This clonotype has a handful of counts. V gene TRBV29-1 combines with J gene TRBJ1-4, with D possibly TRBD1 on 5 matching bases. Germline loops: CDR1 SQVTM, CDR2 ANQGSEA. There are 14 residues in the CDR3. Trimming took off 6 bases at V and 0 bases at J, with 11 bases between the two ends. CDR3 sequence reads: CSVGGATTNEKLFF. DNA of the CDR3: TGCAGCGTGGGCGGGGCAACAACTAATGAAAAACTGTTTTTT.

In its sample, this clonotype was seen many times. The V gene is TRBV5-1, the J gene TRBJ2-1; TRBD2 agrees at 13 bases. V dropped 7 bases and J dropped 12; count of bases not matched to a gene: 4. The germline V gene has CDR1 SGHRS and CDR2 YFSETQ. The CDR3 extends over 12 amino acids. CDR3 DNA: TGCGCCAGCGCGACTAGCGGGGGGCCGCAGTTCTTC. Amino acid sequence: CASATSGGPQFF.

Note on this clonotype: Possible read error: a much larger clone is one base away. The chain uses TRBV11-1 and TRBJ2-7; TRBD1 agrees at 9 bases. Trimming removed 2 bases from V and 7 bases from J; junction bases left unmatched: 21. The CDR3 is made up of 19 amino acids. Germline assignment: CDR1 SGHAT and CDR2 FQDESV (reference sequence). The CDR3 loop is CASSLKPGQGTGTKGEQYF. The CDR3 DNA follows: TGTGCCAGCAGCTTAAAGCCGGGACAGGGCACAGGGACTAAGGGTGAGCAGTACTTC.

The V gene is TRBV7-9, the J gene TRBJ2-1; no definite D call. V was cut by 1 base and J by 7 bases, with 17 bases left in between. Germline V gene data show CDR1 as SEHNR and CDR2 as FQNEAQ (reference sequence). The CDR3 spans 16 residues. CDR3 DNA sequence: TGTGCCAGCAGCTTAGTGCGCGACTTCCTTGGGAATGAGCAGTTCTTC. This codes for CASSLVRDFLGNEQFF. Full variable domain (remainder filled in from reference TRBV7-9 and TRBJ2-1): DTGVSQNPRHKITKRGQNVTFRCDPISEHNRLYWYRQTLGQGPEFLTYFQNEAQLEKSRLLSDRFSAERPKGSFSTLEIQRTEQGDSAMYLCASSLVRDFLGNEQFFGPGTRLTVL.

The chain is built from TRBV4-3 and TRBJ1-2; weak D call: TRBD1 (5 bases). This CDR3 has 16 residues. Germline V gene data show CDR1 as LGHNA and CDR2 as YSLEER. Trimming stripped 0 bases from V and 4 bases from J, with 15 bases between. CDR3 bases: TGCGCCAGCAGCCAAGATAGCCGGGACGGACTCTATGGCTACACCTTC. Protein: CASSQDSRDGLYGYTF.

The V gene is TRBV6-2 or TRBV6-3, the J gene TRBJ1-2, with 7 bases matching TRBD1. CDR1 is MNHEY, CDR2 SVGEGT, per germline. V lost 6 bases to trimming and J lost 4 bases; unmatched junction nucleotides: 20. This CDR3 contains 18 residues. The CDR3 DNA reads as TGTGCCAGCAGACTCGATACAGGGGCCATCAATACCATCTATGGCTACACCTTC. This translates into CASRLDTGAINTIYGYTF.